This TCR beta chain was obtained from a study of identical twins. Each CDR3 protein is one row after TCRdb ran MiXCR on the 5' RACE reads. The data hold 500,000 or so distinct CDR3 sequences, with 13% to 15% observed a single time. This clonotype was detected a few times. In germline, CDR1 is SQVTM, CDR2 ANQGSEA. The ends lost 1 base at V and 10 bases at J; junction bases unmatched: 18. CDR3 length: 16 amino acids. The same data also went into a second study, on yellow fever vaccine responses in identical twins.

The sample taken for sequencing was CD4+ T cells sorted from blood. The chain carries TRBV29-1 and TRBJ1-1; 7 bases map to TRBD1. The clonotype was recovered from a young woman in good health. The CDR3 is CSVEGDRSIERVGAFF. DNA for the CDR3: TGCAGCGTTGAAGGGGACAGAAGTATCGAGAGAGTGGGAGCTTTCTTT.